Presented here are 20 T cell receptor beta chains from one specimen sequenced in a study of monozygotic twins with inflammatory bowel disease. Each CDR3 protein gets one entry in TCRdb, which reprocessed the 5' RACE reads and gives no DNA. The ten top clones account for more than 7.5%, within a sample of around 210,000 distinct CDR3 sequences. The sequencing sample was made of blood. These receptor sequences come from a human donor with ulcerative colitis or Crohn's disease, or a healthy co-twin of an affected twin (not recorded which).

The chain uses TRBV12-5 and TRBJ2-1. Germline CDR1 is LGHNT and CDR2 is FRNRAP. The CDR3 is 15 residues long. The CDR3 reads CASGLVRGRINEQFF.

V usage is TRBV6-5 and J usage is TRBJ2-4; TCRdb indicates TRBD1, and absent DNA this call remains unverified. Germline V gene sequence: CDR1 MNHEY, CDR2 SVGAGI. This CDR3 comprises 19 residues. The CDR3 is CASSYPVDRVRLAKNIQYF.

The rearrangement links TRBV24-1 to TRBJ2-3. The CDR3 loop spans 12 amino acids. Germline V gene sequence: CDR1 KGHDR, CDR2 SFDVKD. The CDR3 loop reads CATSDKRDTQYF.

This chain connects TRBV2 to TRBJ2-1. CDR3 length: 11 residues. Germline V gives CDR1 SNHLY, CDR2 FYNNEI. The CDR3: CASTADVLQFF.

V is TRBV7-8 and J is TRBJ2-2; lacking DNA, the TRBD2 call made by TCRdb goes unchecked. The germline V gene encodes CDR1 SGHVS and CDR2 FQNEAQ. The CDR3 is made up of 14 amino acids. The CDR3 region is CASTSAGPTGELFF.

CDR3 residues: CAISPDRGMQYF. The chain has TRBV10-3 and TRBJ2-7; TCRdb picks TRBD1, but there is no DNA to check that call. The germline V gene has CDR1 ENHRY and CDR2 SYGVKD. This CDR3 is 12 amino acids long.

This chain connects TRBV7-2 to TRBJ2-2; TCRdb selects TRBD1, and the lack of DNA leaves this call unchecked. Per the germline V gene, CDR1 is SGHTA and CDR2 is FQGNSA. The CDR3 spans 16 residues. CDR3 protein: CASSKWGGRDTGELFF.

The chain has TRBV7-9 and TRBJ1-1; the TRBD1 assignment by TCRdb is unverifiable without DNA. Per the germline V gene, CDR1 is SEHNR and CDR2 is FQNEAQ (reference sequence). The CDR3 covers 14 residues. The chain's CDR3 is CATLFQGLNTEAFF.

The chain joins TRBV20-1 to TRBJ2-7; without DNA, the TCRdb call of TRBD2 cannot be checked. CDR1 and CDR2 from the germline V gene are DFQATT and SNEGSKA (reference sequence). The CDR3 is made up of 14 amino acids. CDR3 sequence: CSARDRAGPYEQYF.

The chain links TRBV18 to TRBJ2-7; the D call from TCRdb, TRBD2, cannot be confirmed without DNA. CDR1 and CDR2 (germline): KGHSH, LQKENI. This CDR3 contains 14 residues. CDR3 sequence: CASSPGLMVGEQYF.

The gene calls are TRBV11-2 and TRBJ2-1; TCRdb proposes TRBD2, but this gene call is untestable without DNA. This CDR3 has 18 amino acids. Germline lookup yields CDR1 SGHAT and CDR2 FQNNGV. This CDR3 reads CASSQLLAGHQDANEQFF. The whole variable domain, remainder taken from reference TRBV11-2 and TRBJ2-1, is EAGVAQSPRYKIIEKRQSVAFWCNPISGHATLYWYQQILGQGPKLLIQFQNNGVVDDSQLPKDRFSAERLKGVDSTLKIQPAKLEDSAVYLCASSQLLAGHQDANEQFFGPGTRLTVL.

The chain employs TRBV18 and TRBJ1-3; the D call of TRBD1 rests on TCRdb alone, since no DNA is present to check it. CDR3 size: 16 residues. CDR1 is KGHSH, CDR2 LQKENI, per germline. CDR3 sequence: CASSSTGSHSGNTIYF.

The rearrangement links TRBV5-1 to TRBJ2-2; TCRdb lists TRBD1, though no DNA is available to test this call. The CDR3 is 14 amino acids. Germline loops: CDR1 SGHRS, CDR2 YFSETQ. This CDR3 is CATTRGFNTGELFF. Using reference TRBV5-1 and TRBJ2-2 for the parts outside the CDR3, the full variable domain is KAGVTQTPRYLIKTRGQQVTLSCSPISGHRSVSWYQQTPGQGLQFLFEYFSETQRNKGNFPGRFSGRQFSNSRSEMNVSTLELGDSALYLCATTRGFNTGELFFGEGSRLTVL.

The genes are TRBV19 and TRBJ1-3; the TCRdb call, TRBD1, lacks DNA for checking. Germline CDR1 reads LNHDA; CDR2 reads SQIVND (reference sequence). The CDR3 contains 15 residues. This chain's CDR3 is CASGTENYAGNTIYF.

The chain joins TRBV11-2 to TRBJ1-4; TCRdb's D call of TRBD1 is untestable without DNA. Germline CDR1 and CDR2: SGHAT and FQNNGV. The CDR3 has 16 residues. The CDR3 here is CASSLDSALTNEKLFF.

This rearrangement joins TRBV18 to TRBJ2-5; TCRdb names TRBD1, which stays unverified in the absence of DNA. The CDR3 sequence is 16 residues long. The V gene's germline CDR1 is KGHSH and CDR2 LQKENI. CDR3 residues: CASSPPTGGGQETQYF.

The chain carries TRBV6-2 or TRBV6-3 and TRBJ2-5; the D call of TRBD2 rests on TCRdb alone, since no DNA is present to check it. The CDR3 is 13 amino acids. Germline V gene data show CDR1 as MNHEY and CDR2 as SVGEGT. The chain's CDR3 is CASSYRGGETQYF.

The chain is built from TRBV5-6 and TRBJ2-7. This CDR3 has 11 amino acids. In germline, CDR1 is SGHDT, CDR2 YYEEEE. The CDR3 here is CASSLDTEIFF.

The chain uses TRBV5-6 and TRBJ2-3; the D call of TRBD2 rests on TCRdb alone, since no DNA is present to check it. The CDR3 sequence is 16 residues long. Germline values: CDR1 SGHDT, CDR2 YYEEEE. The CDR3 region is CASSSGWALSTDTQYF.

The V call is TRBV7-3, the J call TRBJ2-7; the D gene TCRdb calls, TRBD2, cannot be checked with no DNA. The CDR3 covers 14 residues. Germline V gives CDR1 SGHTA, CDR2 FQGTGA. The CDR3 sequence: CASSPTGLDHEQYF.